This T cell receptor beta chain was documented in a study of Ad26.COV2.S vaccination and SARS-CoV-2 variants. The study, taken as a whole, reports: After vaccination, reports described spike-specific CD8+ and CD4+ T cell responses as showing substantial breadth. Vaccinees and placebo recipients showed similar non-spike TCR breadth.

A note on this clone: Antigen specificity is unknown.

The germline CDR1 and CDR2 sequences are SGHAT and FQNNGV. This CDR3 is built from 16 residues. V was pared by 1 base and J by 3 bases, with 6 bases of the junction left unmatched. Only in-frame clones appear in the TCRdb table, and some are missing; sequencing was by immunoSEQ multiplex PCR. This repertoire shows roughly 380,000 clones, 85% found once; its top ten account for less than 4%. The treatment: some 20 received Ad26.COV2.S at low or high dose, single or two shots; 5 received placebo; per-sample allocation not given. Repertoires come from day 63 after the first vaccine or placebo injection.

The J gene is TRBJ2-3, the V gene TRBV11-2, with 8 bases matching TRBD1. The TCR was taken from a person between 18 and 65 years old who received the Ad26.COV2.S COVID-19 vaccine or a placebo. The sequencing here drew on peripheral blood, taken in a trial of Ad26.COV2.S vaccine versus placebo. This CDR3 reads CASSLAGDRSTDTQYF. The CDR3, as DNA: TGTGCCAGCAGCTTAGCGGGGGACAGGTCGACAGATACGCAGTATTTT.